This T cell receptor (beta chain) was identified during a study of CD8+ T cells in alopecia areata. The overall study: The share of scalp area affected provided the severity score for treated patients. Points from the study as a whole: Tofacitinib delivered significant drops in scalp clonality and in expanded CD8+ clones among the top 100. Scalp sequencing captures resident alphabeta T cells of normal skin too.

CDR1 is GTSNPN and CDR2 is SVGIG in the germline V gene (reference sequence). This CDR3 has 12 amino acids. The ends were cut back, 4 bases at V and 3 bases at J, with 6 bases in the middle. Comment on this clone: Its antigen is as yet unknown.

Following extraction, RNA underwent reverse transcription to cDNA, which served as the sequencing template. Here immunoSEQ multiplex PCR was the method, and the copy in TCRdb shows in-frame clones only, minus some. The sample yields some 160,000 clones, roughly two thirds seen once. Treatment specified: oral pan-JAK inhibitor, 5-10 mg twice daily. It was from alopecia areata patients that lesional scalp punch biopsies and peripheral blood were collected. The sequence derives from a human donor with alopecia areata. Here the sequenced sample was CD4+ T cells sorted from blood, taken at week 4, from a patient treated with tofacitinib. The rearrangement links TRBV30 to TRBJ1-4; possible D gene TRBD1, 5 bases. CDR3 nucleotides: TGTGCCTGGACAGGGTCTAATGAAAAACTGTTTTTT. This translates into CAWTGSNEKLFF.